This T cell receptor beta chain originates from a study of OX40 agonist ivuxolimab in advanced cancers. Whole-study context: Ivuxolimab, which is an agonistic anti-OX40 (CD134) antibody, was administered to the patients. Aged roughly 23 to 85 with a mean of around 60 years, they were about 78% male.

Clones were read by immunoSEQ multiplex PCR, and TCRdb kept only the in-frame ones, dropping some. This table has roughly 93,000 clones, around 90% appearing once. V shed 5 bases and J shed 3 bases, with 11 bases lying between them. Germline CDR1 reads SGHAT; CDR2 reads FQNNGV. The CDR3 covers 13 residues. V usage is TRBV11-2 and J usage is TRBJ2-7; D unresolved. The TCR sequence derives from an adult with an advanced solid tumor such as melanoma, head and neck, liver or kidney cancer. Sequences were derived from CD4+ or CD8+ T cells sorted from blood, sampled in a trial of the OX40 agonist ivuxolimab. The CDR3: CASSTTPGYEQYF. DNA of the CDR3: TGTGCCAGCAGCACCACCCCGGGCTACGAGCAGTACTTC.